Given below is one TCR beta chain in context. Its antigen remains undetermined. No much larger clone exists at a distance of one base, and base qualities are not known. The donors were healthy, HIV-negative adults with no recently reported acute infections or vaccinations. Every donor was a Caucasian adult living in Nashville, Tennessee, USA. Magnetic negative selection was used to enrich CD4+ T cells, after which naive cells were positively selected on CD45RA and the negative fraction became the memory subset. Blood was obtained by leukapheresis, after which PBMCs were separated by Ficoll-Histopaque density gradient centrifugation and cryopreserved in liquid nitrogen vapor phase. Purity and quantity of every magnetically sorted T cell population were checked by analytical flow cytometry. Each sorted fraction had its genomic DNA isolated and then quantified by UV absorbance on a Nanodrop 2000c. This entry is derived from a study of shared clonotypes between healthy human individuals (dated by TCRdb to 2019 to 2021). A note on the overall study: A couple of women and a few men aged 18 to 49 years were included in the cohort. For each donor, three plates each were used for CD4 naive and CD4 memory, two plates were used for CD8 naive, and one plate was used for CD8 memory. To estimate repertoire size and how much clonotypes are shared between individuals, the study performed deep sequencing of blood TCR repertoires from a few healthy adults. Different laboratories and diverse techniques were used to prepare libraries and sequence TCR repertoires, to increase sequencing depth and limit assay-specific biases. Each donor's leukapheresis produced roughly between roughly 0.85 and 10 billion PBMCs.

The full study reports these points: Roughly 5% of naive CD4, around 3.5% of naive CD8, about 2.5% of memory CD4, and around 0.42% of memory CD8 clonotypes were shared across several donors. Based on pairwise subsampling, the degree of clonotype sharing among donors was expected to be affected by sequencing depth. Even with the large sequencing depth, rarefaction of the sorted-subset datasets indicated that sequencing was incomplete. Larger estimated clonotype richness was generally found for naive subsets than for memory subsets. Higher generation probabilities were observed for clonotypes shared by all four sorted-subset donors than for non-shared clonotypes. Sampling was limited to blood, and TCR repertoires in tissue likely differ from TCR repertoires in blood. The small number of donors limited the genetic and exposure-history diversity represented.

TCR CDR3 regions were amplified from genomic DNA by multiplex PCR using the deep immunoSEQ assay. Genomic DNA extracted from each cell subset was distributed evenly over all wells of several immunoSEQ 96-well plates, and each plate served as one replicate. For sorted subsets, 150 to 200 ng genomic DNA, equal to 30,000 or so T cell genomes, was loaded into each replicate PCR. Purified libraries were quantified with a Qubit 3.0 fluorometer, sized on a Bioanalyzer 2100, and re-quantified with the KAPA Library Quantification kit. Every immunoSEQ 96-well plate was sequenced on a separate single-read 150-cycle Illumina NextSeq 550 flow cell. In the original analysis: Because only junctional sequences without quality scores were contained in the immunoSEQ output, filtering matching that applied to full-length reads could not be performed. Sequences were annotated with PyIR, a Python wrapper for IgBLAST v1.9, using IMGT germline references to assign V/J genes and CDR3. Reads with weak V/J assignments (E-value above 1e-6), missing CDR3, stop codons, out-of-frame junctions, or ambiguous translated residues were removed. V3J clonotypes were defined as sequences sharing the same inferred V gene, J gene, and CDR3 amino acid sequence. The percentage overlap between two repertoires was calculated by dividing the number of shared unique clonotypes by the size of the smaller repertoire. Three approaches were used to assess repertoire richness: RTK rarefaction, the Chao1 estimator, and Recon v2.1 estimates of unobserved clonotypes. For all TCRbeta clonotypes obtained by the gDNA method from a handful of donors, generation probabilities were computed with OLGA. The immuneACCESS repertoire file appears here via TCRdb, limited to in-frame rearrangements. These files lack a portion of the clones; in checked studies, under half of the deficit traces to unresolved V genes, and the cause of the others is not known. Clone size and V and J calls were adopted from that table, with D and trimming inferred from the DNA. Recorded for this sample are some 2.1 million clones; 85% to 95% of them occurred a single time. The top ten clonotypes cover under 0.15% of the sample.

The CDR3 sequence holds 16 residues, the cysteine and phenylalanine included. Only the CDR3 part of the read is kept: 48 bases, read in frame from the first base. V and J lose 0 bases and 3 bases, and a span of 14 bases separates them. In the germline V gene, CDR1 corresponds to SGHDT and CDR2 to YYEEEE. The TCR sequence derives from a man aged 18 to 29 in good health. The chain was built from TRBV5-6 and TRBJ2-3; the D gene is possibly TRBD1, with 5 bases matching. The sample comprised naive CD4+ T cells sorted from blood. In light of the paper, this sample's cell subset or site label describes: CD45RA+ positively selected. The CDR3 is CASSLDGREFTDTQYF. The base sequence is TGTGCCAGCAGCTTGGACGGCAGGGAATTTACAGATACGCAGTATTTT.